A single sample gave rise to the 12 T cell receptor beta chains below, sequenced in a study of CD8+ T cells in alopecia areata. Regarding treatment: oral pan-JAK inhibitor, 5-10 mg twice daily. Extracted RNA was reverse transcribed into cDNA, the sequencing template. Measured with immunoSEQ multiplex PCR; TCRdb has only the in-frame clones, and not every one. This table holds about 200,000 clones, 45% to 75% found once. The material was CD4+ T cells sorted from blood, obtained at week 4, from a patient treated with tofacitinib. Receptor source: a human donor with alopecia areata.

The V and J genes are TRBV15 and TRBJ2-1, with TRBD2 identical over 10 bases. The V gene end was trimmed by 8 bases and the J gene end by 6 bases; junction bases not matched to a gene: 10. This CDR3 region has 15 residues. Per germline, CDR1 LNHNV and CDR2 YYDKDF (reference sequence). CDR3: CATEGAGGLSNEQFF. CDR3 bases: TGTGCCACCGAGGGAGCGGGGGGGCTCTCCAATGAGCAGTTCTTC.

The V gene is TRBV29-1, the J gene TRBJ1-2; possibly TRBD1 for D (6 bases). Trimming cost V 0 bases and J 4 bases, with 12 bases left between them. The germline V gene encodes CDR1 SQVTM and CDR2 ANQGSEA. This CDR3 has 14 amino acids. CDR3 sequence: CSVEDGQSGYGYTF. CDR3 DNA: TGCAGCGTTGAAGATGGACAGTCAGGCTATGGCTACACCTTC.

The table lists this clone with a count of one. The rearrangement uses TRBV7-2 and TRBJ1-1; D gene uncertain. Trimming left V 1 base short and J 4 bases short, with 7 bases between. This CDR3 has 13 residues. Germline V lookup: CDR1 SGHTA, CDR2 FQGNSA. The CDR3: CASSLDHGTEAFF. In nucleotides, the CDR3 is TGTGCCAGCAGCTTAGACCATGGCACTGAAGCTTTCTTT.

V and J are TRBV30 and TRBJ2-4; TRBD2 aligns across 14 bases. The V segment lost 3 bases and the J segment 1 base; nucleotides outside the gene matches: 8. Germline values: CDR1 GTSNPN, CDR2 SVGIG (reference sequence). This CDR3 is built from 18 residues. The CDR3 protein is CAWRGTSGGRHAKNIQYF. CDR3 in DNA: TGTGCCTGGAGGGGGACTAGCGGGGGCCGTCATGCCAAAAACATTCAGTACTTC.

The chain carries TRBV5-6 and TRBJ2-7, with D tentatively TRBD2 (5 bases). From germline, CDR1 is SGHDT and CDR2 YYEEEE. Trimming removed 3 bases at V and 0 bases at J, with 13 bases between. The CDR3 spans 15 residues. The CDR3 DNA sequence: TGTGCCAGCAGCTCCTATCCGGGGAGCTCCTACGAGCAGTACTTC. Amino acid sequence: CASSSYPGSSYEQYF.

The V gene is TRBV2, the J gene TRBJ1-1; D call uncertain. This CDR3 region has 14 residues. Trimming took off 5 bases at V and 1 base at J, with 11 bases between the two ends. Germline CDR1 reads SNHLY; CDR2 reads FYNNEI. The CDR3: CASSKDLSNTEAFF. CDR3 nucleotides: TGTGCCAGCAGTAAGGACCTGTCGAACACTGAAGCTTTCTTT.

The chain has TRBV4-1 and TRBJ2-5; perhaps TRBD1 as D (5 bases). The germline V gene encodes CDR1 MGHRA and CDR2 YSYEKL. The CDR3 is made up of 13 amino acids. Between the trimmed V and J ends, which lost 4 bases and 3 bases, there was a span of 9 bases. The CDR3 is CASSPDSKETQYF. Written as DNA, the CDR3 is TGCGCCAGCAGCCCCGACAGCAAAGAGACCCAGTACTTC.

This clone has a handful of counts. This chain connects TRBV30 to TRBJ1-4; maybe TRBD1 (5 bases). CDR1 and CDR2 (germline): GTSNPN, SVGIG (reference sequence). V was clipped by 4 bases and J by 5 bases, with 14 bases between them. CDR3 length: 14 amino acids. CDR3 DNA sequence: TGTGCCTGGACATTCGGGGGGTTGAATGAAAAACTGTTTTTT. Amino acids: CAWTFGGLNEKLFF.

The chain recombines TRBV5-1 with TRBJ2-3; D unclear. Germline V gives CDR1 SGHRS, CDR2 YFSETQ. The ends were cut back, 0 bases at V and 5 bases at J, with 10 bases in the middle. The CDR3 runs 14 residues. CDR3 amino acids: CASSLGGEQDTQYF. Written as DNA, the CDR3 is TGCGCCAGCAGCTTGGGAGGAGAACAAGATACGCAGTATTTT.

The count of this clone is one. The V and J genes are TRBV7-2 and TRBJ2-5, with TRBD2 matching 13 bases. This CDR3 contains 16 residues. Trimming took 5 bases from V and 5 from J; bases not matched to a gene: 8. In germline, CDR1 is SGHTA, CDR2 FQGNSA. CDR3 DNA sequence: TGTGCCAGCAGCCCTCGTCGGACTAGCGGGGGCGAGACCCAGTACTTC. Translating gives CASSPRRTSGGETQYF.

This clone was seen a few times. The rearrangement links TRBV4-3 to TRBJ1-4, with 7 nucleotides matching TRBD1. The CDR3 has 22 amino acids. Germline values: CDR1 LGHNA, CDR2 YSLEER. V lost 2 bases, J lost 1 base, and 22 bases stayed unmatched. In DNA, the CDR3 is TGCGCCAGCAGCCAACGAACCGGGAGGGGGCAGAGAGGGCCCGGAACTAATGAAAAACTGTTTTTT. It yields the protein CASSQRTGRGQRGPGTNEKLFF.

The chain is built from TRBV7-2 and TRBJ2-5, with TRBD2 as a possible D gene (5 bases). The CDR3 length is 14 residues. Trimming left V 1 base short and J 4 bases short, with 10 bases between. Germline V gives CDR1 SGHTA, CDR2 FQGNSA. In DNA, the CDR3 is TGTGCCAGCAGCTTAGATCTAGCAGTAGAGACCCAGTACTTC. Protein: CASSLDLAVETQYF. The whole variable domain, filled in from reference TRBV7-2 and TRBJ2-5, reads GAGVSQSPSNKVTEKGKDVELRCDPISGHTALYWYRQSLGQGLEFLIYFQGNSAPDKSGLPSDRFSAERTGGSVSTLTIQRTQQEDSAVYLCASSLDLAVETQYFGPGTRLLVL.